These 23 T cell receptor beta chains came from one sample sequenced in a study of response to subunit inactivated influenza vaccine. TCRdb re-derived calls from the RT-PCR reads in MiXCR, one entry per CDR3 protein. The sample includes around 170,000 distinct CDR3 sequences, about 10% of them seen just once. The source material was CD8+ T cells sorted from PBMCs, sampled around 25 months after vaccination. These TCRs come from a man aged 50 to 69 who received an inactivated influenza vaccine.

Only a few counts were recorded for this clonotype. The V and J genes are TRBV7-8 and TRBJ2-5; no clear D gene. The CDR3 contains 14 residues. Germline V gene data show CDR1 as SGHVS and CDR2 as FQNEAQ. V shed 3 bases and J shed 1 base, with 9 bases lying between them. The CDR3 nucleotides are TGTGCCAGCAGCTTGGTTACGTTCCAAGAGACCCAGTACTTC. It encodes CASSLVTFQETQYF.

The V call is TRBV6-5, the J call TRBJ2-7; a weak D match, TRBD2 (6 bases). The CDR3 has 15 amino acids. V was shortened by 6 bases and J by 6 bases, with 21 bases between the two germline ends. The germline gives CDR1 MNHEY, CDR2 SVGAGI. The CDR3 nucleotides read TGTGCCAGCAGCTATTGGGGCGGGGAGAGACCCGAGCAGTACTTC. As protein: CASSYWGGERPEQYF.

This clonotype has a handful of counts. This chain links TRBV28 with TRBJ2-1; D might be TRBD2 (6 bases). Germline V gene sequence: CDR1 MDHEN, CDR2 SYDVKM. This CDR3 is built from 14 residues. Trimming removed 9 bases at V and 5 bases at J, with 17 bases between. This CDR3 reads CASSGLGLDNEQFF. Here the CDR3 DNA reads TGTGCCAGTAGCGGACTGGGCCTCGACAATGAGCAGTTCTTC.

This clonotype was seen repeatedly, ten times or more. The chain has TRBV5-1 and TRBJ2-1; D is ambiguous. Trimming removed 5 bases at V and 5 bases at J, with 5 bases between. The length of the CDR3 is 11 residues. The germline V gene encodes CDR1 SGHRS and CDR2 YFSETQ. The CDR3 DNA reads TGCGCCAGCAGTCAAGACAATGAGCAGTTCTTC. Translating gives CASSQDNEQFF.

This clonotype was observed a handful of times. This chain uses TRBV7-9 with TRBJ2-3, with no clear D. The V gene lost 5 bases and the J gene lost 5 bases, with 11 bases spanning the gap. This CDR3 region has 13 residues. In germline, CDR1 is SEHNR, CDR2 FQNEAQ (reference sequence). The CDR3 DNA follows: TGTGCCAGCAGCCCAGCTGTGGTAGATACGCAGTATTTT. It translates to CASSPAVVDTQYF.

This clonotype has a handful of counts. The rearrangement joins TRBV4-2 to TRBJ1-5; the D is unclear. V lost 4 bases and J 2 bases, leaving 15 bases between the germline ends. The CDR3 loop spans 16 amino acids. CDR1 and CDR2 (germline): LGHNA, YNFKEQ. The CDR3 loop is CASSRDQARGNQPQHF. The CDR3 bases are TGTGCCAGCAGCCGAGACCAAGCCCGGGGCAATCAGCCCCAGCATTTT.

This clonotype was seen more than once but under ten times. The chain employs TRBV12-3 or TRBV12-4 and TRBJ2-6; 7 bases line up with TRBD1. This CDR3 is built from 16 residues. Trimming cost V 7 bases and J 2 bases; bases outside gene matches: 8. The CDR3 DNA reads TGTGCCAGCACTTCAGACAGGGTGACTGGGGCCAACGTCCTGACTTTC. Protein: CASTSDRVTGANVLTF.

A single count supports this clonotype. One end of the junction varies from germline; a read error may be responsible. The genes are TRBV20-1 and TRBJ2-7, with D uncertain. CDR3 length: 14 amino acids. Per germline, CDR1 DFQATT and CDR2 SNEGSKA (reference sequence). CDR3 residues: CRARTFVSPIEQYF. The CDR3 nucleotides are TGCAGGGCTAGAACCTTTGTTTCCCCGATCGAGCAGTACTTC.

The chain carries TRBV24-1 and TRBJ2-1, with 7 bases lining up with TRBD1. V trimming: 3 bases; J trimming: 2 bases; junction bases outside the gene matches: 6. CDR1 is KGHDR, CDR2 SFDVKD, per germline. This CDR3 spans 16 amino acids. The CDR3 loop reads CATSDLAGTAYNEQFF. The DNA for the CDR3 is TGTGCCACCAGTGATCTCGCCGGGACAGCCTACAATGAGCAGTTCTTC.

This clonotype was seen a handful of times. DNA for the CDR3: TGTGCCACCAGCAGAGCCCGACAGGGACTCAATCAGCCCCAGCATTTT. Its translation is CATSRARQGLNQPQHF. V and J are TRBV15 and TRBJ1-5; 7 nucleotides line up with TRBD1. Germline V lookup: CDR1 LNHNV, CDR2 YYDKDF (reference sequence). The CDR3 is made up of 16 amino acids. The V and J ends lost 1 base and 3 bases, in that order; junction bases with no gene match: 6. The variable domain in full, with the rest retrieved from reference TRBV15 and TRBJ1-5, is DAMVIQNPRYQVTQFGKPVTLSCSQTLNHNVMYWYQQKSSQAPKLLFHYYDKDFNNEADTPDNFQSRRPNTSFCFLDIRSPGLGDTAMYLCATSRARQGLNQPQHFGDGTRLSIL.

This chain uses TRBV2 with TRBJ2-2, with D perhaps TRBD1 or TRBD2 (6 bases each). Germline V gene lookup returns CDR1 SNHLY and CDR2 FYNNEI. Trimming stripped 3 bases from V and 6 bases from J, with 17 bases between. The CDR3 runs 16 residues. CDR3 coding DNA: TGTGCCAGCAGTGAGGGGCCGGGGGCAAGCCCCGGGGAGCTGTTTTTT. It specifies CASSEGPGASPGELFF.

The J gene is TRBJ2-2, the V gene TRBV4-3; weak D call: TRBD2 (6 bases). The CDR3 runs to 13 residues. CDR1 is LGHNA, CDR2 YSLEER, per germline. V was cut by 3 bases and J by 5 bases, with 7 bases left in between. The CDR3 DNA is TGCGCCAGCAGCCATCGGGGGACCGGGGAGCTGTTTTTT. Translating it yields CASSHRGTGELFF.

This clonotype was recorded at least ten times. The chain couples TRBV29-1 to TRBJ2-1; TRBD1 is a possible D gene (6 bases). The CDR3 covers 11 residues. Germline CDR1 SQVTM, CDR2 ANQGSEA. Trimming pared 8 bases from V and 8 bases from J, leaving 13 bases between. The CDR3 DNA sequence: TGCAGCATCTACAGGGTTGATGAGCAGTTCTTC. As protein: CSIYRVDEQFF.

This clonotype was observed a few times. J is TRBJ1-1 and V is TRBV15; 8 nucleotides line up with TRBD1. Germline CDR1 is LNHNV and CDR2 is YYDKDF (reference sequence). Trimming took 3 bases from V and 6 from J; bases not matched to a gene: 3. The CDR3 consists of 13 residues. The CDR3 region is CATSRTGDAEAFF. The CDR3 DNA reads TGTGCCACCAGCAGGACAGGGGACGCTGAAGCTTTCTTT.

The chain carries TRBV7-9 and TRBJ2-6; D remains unclear. V lost 8 bases and J lost 2, with 4 bases in between. CDR1 and CDR2 (germline): SEHNR, FQNEAQ (reference sequence). CDR3 length: 12 residues. The DNA of the CDR3 is TGTGCCAGCTGCCCTGGGGCCAACGTCCTGACTTTC. Protein product: CASCPGANVLTF.

This clonotype was detected many times. The J gene is TRBJ2-2, the V gene TRBV20-1, with a weak D call TRBD2 (6 bases). The CDR3 has 17 residues. Trimming stripped 1 base from V and 8 bases from J, with 23 bases between. Germline CDR1 is DFQATT and CDR2 is SNEGSKA (reference sequence). The CDR3 is CSARAWAYGEDLGELFF. The CDR3 DNA reads TGCAGTGCTAGAGCCTGGGCCTACGGGGAGGACCTGGGGGAGCTGTTTTTT.

This clonotype has more than one count but fewer than ten. The genes are TRBV19 and TRBJ2-7, with TRBD2 matching 9 bases. The CDR3 covers 15 residues. V shed 2 bases and J 6 bases; nucleotides not matched to a gene: 8. Germline CDR1 LNHDA, CDR2 SQIVND (reference sequence). CDR3 loop: CASSIILAGISEQYF. The CDR3 DNA is TGTGCCAGTAGTATAATTCTAGCGGGAATAAGCGAGCAGTACTTC.

This clonotype was counted a few times. This chain joins TRBV20-1 and TRBJ2-3, with D unresolved. V lost 5 bases, J lost 2 bases, and 11 bases lay in between. Germline assignment: CDR1 DFQATT and CDR2 SNEGSKA (reference sequence). The CDR3 is 13 amino acids. CDR3 residues: CSAVDRITDTQYF. In DNA form, the CDR3 reads TGCAGTGCTGTGGACCGCATCACAGATACGCAGTATTTT.

CDR3 sequence (DNA): TGTGCCAGCAGTCAACCCGGGACAGGGTCCATGCGCACTGAAGCTTTCTTT. Protein sequence: CASSQPGTGSMRTEAFF. This rearrangement joins TRBV25-1 to TRBJ1-1; 9 bases map to TRBD1. V gave up 5 bases and J gave up 4 bases; unmatched junction bases: 14. CDR1 and CDR2 from the germline V gene are MGHDK and SYGVNS. The CDR3 covers 17 residues. The whole variable domain, remainder taken from reference TRBV25-1 and TRBJ1-1, is EADIYQTPRYLVIGTGKKITLECSQTMGHDKMYWYQQDPGMELHLIHYSYGVNSTEKGDLSSESTVSRIRTEHFPLTLESARPSHTSQYLCASSQPGTGSMRTEAFFGQGTRLTVV.

The chain recombines TRBV2 with TRBJ2-1; D may be TRBD2 (6 bases). The CDR3 runs 14 residues. Germline V lookup: CDR1 SNHLY, CDR2 FYNNEI. The V gene lost 8 bases and the J gene lost 4 bases, with 15 bases spanning the gap. CDR3 region: CASGTGVDYNEQFF. CDR3 coding DNA: TGTGCCAGCGGGACTGGGGTCGATTACAATGAGCAGTTCTTC.

The chain's CDR3 is CASSQVARGYEQFF. CDR3 DNA sequence: TGTGCCAGCAGCCAAGTGGCCAGGGGATATGAGCAGTTCTTC. The V gene is TRBV4-2, the J gene TRBJ2-1, with D perhaps matching TRBD1 (6 bases). V lost 1 base and J lost 8, with 12 bases in between. The CDR3 is 14 amino acids. Germline CDR1 LGHNA, CDR2 YNFKEQ.

The rearrangement joins TRBV6-1 to TRBJ2-3; 12 positions match TRBD2. Trimming cost V 7 bases and J 2 bases; bases outside gene matches: 10. The CDR3 contains 17 residues. The V gene's germline CDR1 is MNHNS and CDR2 SASEGT. In nucleotides, the CDR3 is TGTGCCAGCAACCTCTCTAGCGGGAGGGCCCCCACAGATACGCAGTATTTT. Protein: CASNLSSGRAPTDTQYF.

V usage is TRBV6-2 or TRBV6-3 and J usage is TRBJ2-1, with 10 bases identical to TRBD1. V lost 3 bases to trimming and J lost 3 bases; unmatched junction nucleotides: 5. The CDR3 sequence is 16 residues long. CDR1 and CDR2 (germline): MNHEY, SVGEGT. The CDR3 sequence is CASSYTRDRGYNEQFF. CDR3 in DNA: TGTGCCAGCAGTTATACCCGGGACAGGGGCTACAATGAGCAGTTCTTC.